This T cell receptor beta chain was observed in a study of blood T cell repertoires in COVID-19. Study in general: PBMCs, B-cell-depleted T cells, or T cells were the source of the cDNA or gDNA that made up the material.

Unmatched junction bases numbered 12, after V lost 4 bases and J lost 5 bases. CDR3 length: 17 amino acids. The germline V gene has CDR1 SGHRS and CDR2 YFSETQ. This clone was seen a handful of times. Recruited during active infection, patients (from Seattle) were subsequently followed longitudinally. As handled by the study authors: Amplified reference gene primers provided the basis for estimating nucleated cell counts. Sequenced by immunoSEQ multiplex PCR; TCRdb stores in-frame clones only, minus some. V and J calls and clone size are those listed in that table; D and trimming were worked out from the DNA. The data contain about 37,000 clones, more than 65% of them singletons.

The source is a man between 65 and 85 years old with COVID-19, enrolled during active disease. Material for sequencing was peripheral blood. The rearrangement links TRBV5-1 to TRBJ1-6; TRBD1 aligns across 7 bases. The CDR3: CASSDGTVRTDNSPLHF. The CDR3 DNA is TGCGCCAGCAGCGATGGGACAGTGAGGACGGATAATTCACCCCTCCACTTT.